The next 14 T cell receptor beta chains were all read from a single sample in a study of T cell repertoires in cytomegalovirus infection. TCRdb reprocessed the reads with MiXCR, giving one entry per CDR3 protein. The data show fewer than 900,000 distinct CDR3 sequences, 29% seen once. Their antigens remain unidentified. Sequences were derived from cultured CD8+ T cells from PBMCs, sampled from culture after CMV antigen stimulation. The receptors here all came from a human donor in good health (CMV status not recorded). Some clones in this sample may be carry-over from other donors' samples.

Only a few counts were recorded for this clonotype. The chain has TRBV7-6 and TRBJ2-3; D is perhaps TRBD2 (6 bases). CDR3 size: 16 residues. The ends were cut back, 5 bases at V and 0 bases at J, with 15 bases in the middle. Per germline, CDR1 SGHVS and CDR2 FNYEAQ. The CDR3 reads CASSLGGAPSTDTQYF. The CDR3 DNA follows: TGTGCCAGCAGCCTCGGCGGGGCTCCTAGCACAGATACGCAGTATTTT.

This clonotype was detected only a few times. This chain links TRBV7-2 with TRBJ1-5; no definite D call. The ends were cut back, 2 bases at V and 9 bases at J, with 20 bases in the middle. The CDR3 is made up of 16 amino acids. The germline gives CDR1 SGHTA, CDR2 FQGNSA. CDR3 bases: TGTGCCAGCAGCTTAAACAGCCGGGATGCAGGTCGGCCCCAGCATTTT. Residues: CASSLNSRDAGRPQHF.

This clonotype came up a few times. The chain recombines TRBV12-3 or TRBV12-4 with TRBJ2-3; 9 bases agree with TRBD2. The ends lost 4 bases at V and 2 bases at J; junction bases unmatched: 7. The CDR3 is 16 amino acids. The chain's CDR3 is CASSYKSGGITDTQYF. CDR3 nucleotides: TGTGCCAGCAGTTACAAAAGCGGGGGGATCACAGATACGCAGTATTTT.

V usage is TRBV29-1 and J usage is TRBJ1-2; D may be TRBD1 (5 bases). Trimming took off 6 bases at V and 4 bases at J, with 15 bases between the two ends. The CDR3 is made up of 13 amino acids. From germline, CDR1 is SQVTM and CDR2 ANQGSEA. CDR3 DNA sequence: TGCAGCGTCGTCCGGGACGGCCCCTATGGCTACACCTTC. Translation gives CSVVRDGPYGYTF. Together with reference TRBV29-1 and TRBJ1-2, the CDR3 gives the full variable domain: SAVISQKPSRDICQRGTSLTIQCQVDSQVTMMFWYRQQPGQSLTLIATANQGSEATYESGFVIDKFPISRPNLTFSTLTVSNMSPEDSSIYLCSVVRDGPYGYTFGSGTRLTVV.

The chain has TRBV6-8 and TRBJ2-7; a possible D gene is TRBD1 (6 bases). CDR1 MNHGY and CDR2 SAAAGT come from the germline V gene. CDR3 length: 12 amino acids. Trimming shortened V by 5 bases and J by 5 bases, and 10 bases separated the two germline ends. The CDR3 reads CASSVRGHEQYF. The CDR3 DNA follows: TGTGCCAGCAGTGTCAGGGGCCACGAGCAGTACTTC.

With regard to this clonotype: This may be a read error: a much more frequent sequence differs by one nucleotide. The rearrangement uses TRBV10-3 and TRBJ1-1; 9 nucleotides line up with TRBD1. The CDR3 covers 14 residues. CDR1 and CDR2 (germline): ENHRY, SYGVKD. The CDR3 is CASRKQGANTKAFF. The CDR3, as DNA: TGTGCCAGCAGGAAACAGGGGGCGAACACTAAAGCTTTCTTT.

This clonotype was observed many times. This chain uses TRBV7-9 with TRBJ1-5; D perhaps matches TRBD1 (6 bases). The V gene lost 2 bases and the J gene lost 5 bases, with 16 bases spanning the gap. The length of the CDR3 is 16 residues. Germline V gene sequence: CDR1 SEHNR, CDR2 FQNEAQ (reference sequence). The CDR3 DNA reads TGTGCCAGCAGCTTAAGCAGGGGAGATCCCCATCAGCCCCAGCATTTT. Translating it yields CASSLSRGDPHQPQHF.

The chain joins TRBV12-3 or TRBV12-4 to TRBJ2-1; TRBD1 aligns across 9 bases. The V gene end was trimmed by 3 bases and the J gene end by 3 bases; junction bases not matched to a gene: 3. This CDR3 has 15 residues. The CDR3 is CASSFGTGFYNEQFF. CDR3 bases: TGTGCCAGCAGTTTTGGGACAGGGTTCTACAATGAGCAGTTCTTC.

This clonotype was picked up a small number of times. The chain has TRBV15 and TRBJ1-6; 8 bases agree with TRBD1. V shed 0 bases and J 7 bases; nucleotides not matched to a gene: 11. Germline lookup yields CDR1 LNHNV and CDR2 YYDKDF (reference sequence). This CDR3 spans 18 amino acids. The CDR3 is CATSRDSIQGAGNSPLHF. CDR3 DNA sequence: TGTGCCACCAGCAGAGATTCCATCCAGGGGGCTGGCAATTCACCCCTCCACTTT.

The chain combines TRBV15 with TRBJ2-1, with D unclear. Trimming took 5 bases from V and 5 from J, leaving 10 bases between them. The CDR3 is 13 amino acids. CDR1 and CDR2 (germline): LNHNV, YYDKDF (reference sequence). CDR3 bases: TGTGCCACCAGCGGGTCCCGTCACAATGAGCAGTTCTTC. It encodes CATSGSRHNEQFF.

The CDR3, as DNA: TGTGCCAGCAGTCAGGGTCATCGGTTCACAGATACGCAGTATTTT. It translates to CASSQGHRFTDTQYF. The V and J genes are TRBV27 and TRBJ2-3; D is possibly TRBD1 (5 bases). Deletions cut 5 bases from V and 2 bases from J, with 14 bases between. The CDR3 has 15 residues. Germline CDR1 is MNHEY and CDR2 is SMNVEV (reference sequence).

The chain links TRBV9 to TRBJ2-5, with 10 bases that match TRBD2. Per the germline V gene, CDR1 is SGDLS and CDR2 is YYNGEE. J was trimmed by 1 base and V by 0 bases; bases with no gene match: 6. There are 17 residues in the CDR3. The CDR3 DNA reads TGTGCCAGCAGCGTAGGCGGTCTAGCGGGGGTCCAAGAGACCCAGTACTTC. Translated: CASSVGGLAGVQETQYF.

There are a few counts of this clonotype. This chain joins TRBV7-9 and TRBJ1-2, with D unresolved. Germline V lookup: CDR1 SEHNR, CDR2 FQNEAQ (reference sequence). This CDR3 is built from 13 residues. Trimming stripped 1 base from V and 5 bases from J, with 8 bases between. The CDR3 nucleotides read TGTGCCAGCAGCTTAGTTGTCGAGTATGGCTACACCTTC. It translates to CASSLVVEYGYTF.

There are many counts of this clonotype. V is TRBV2 and J is TRBJ2-1; 8 nucleotides match TRBD1. This CDR3 has 15 residues. CDR1 is SNHLY and CDR2 is FYNNEI in the germline V gene. The V segment lost 6 bases and the J segment 7 bases; nucleotides outside the gene matches: 11. The CDR3 region has the DNA TGTGCCAGCAGACGGACAGGGAGATCGTGGAATGAGCAGTTCTTC. Translating gives CASRRTGRSWNEQFF.